What follows are 21 T cell receptor beta chains derived from one specimen sequenced in a study of blood T cell repertoires in COVID-19. TCRdb keeps only in-frame clones here, not all; method: immunoSEQ multiplex PCR. The sample carries around 620,000 clones, 75% to 90% recorded once. The specimen sequenced was peripheral blood. The receptors were sampled from a young woman with acute or convalescent COVID-19.

V usage is TRBV5-6 and J usage is TRBJ2-5; 10 bases match TRBD1. The germline gives CDR1 SGHDT, CDR2 YYEEEE. This CDR3 region has 16 residues. V dropped 1 base and J dropped 4; count of bases not matched to a gene: 7. CDR3 sequence (DNA): TGTGCCAGCAGCTTGCGTGTGACAGGGGGCGGAGAGACCCAGTACTTC. This translates into CASSLRVTGGGETQYF.

The rearrangement joins TRBV30 to TRBJ1-1; unclear D gene. The CDR3 has 11 amino acids. CDR1 is GTSNPN and CDR2 is SVGIG in the germline V gene (reference sequence). V was clipped by 4 bases and J by 4 bases, with 7 bases between them. As DNA, the CDR3 is TGTGCCTGGACGGAGCTCACTGAAGCTTTCTTT. Its translation is CAWTELTEAFF. Filled out from reference TRBV30 and TRBJ1-1, the complete variable domain reads SQTIHQWPATLVQPVGSPLSLECTVEGTSNPNLYWYRQAAGRGLQLLFYSVGIGQISSEVPQNLSASRPQDRQFILSSKKLLLSDSGFYLCAWTELTEAFFGQGTRLTVV.

The chain couples TRBV11-3 to TRBJ2-1; no definite D call. The V end was cut by 1 base, the J end by 2 bases, with 9 bases between. Germline V gene sequence: CDR1 SGHNT, CDR2 YENEEA. CDR3 size: 15 residues. The CDR3 sequence is CASSLGASTYNEQFF. The CDR3, as DNA: TGTGCCAGCAGCTTAGGGGCCAGTACCTACAATGAGCAGTTCTTC.

This chain connects TRBV6-6 to TRBJ2-1; D is ambiguous. The V and J ends lost 0 bases and 6 bases respectively, with 3 bases between them. Germline assignment: CDR1 MNHNY and CDR2 SVGAGI (reference sequence). The CDR3 is 12 residues long. The CDR3 loop reads CASSYSGNEQFF. CDR3 coding DNA: TGTGCCAGCAGTTACTCCGGCAATGAGCAGTTCTTC.

This clone has only a few counts. The V call is TRBV4-1, the J call TRBJ2-7, with TRBD1 as a possible D gene (6 bases). V lost 5 bases, J lost 4 bases, and 12 bases lay in between. This CDR3 has 13 residues. Looked up from germline, CDR1 is MGHRA and CDR2 is YSYEKL. CDR3 amino acids: CASSSRGGYEQYF. DNA of the CDR3: TGCGCCAGCAGCTCCCGAGGGGGTTACGAGCAGTACTTC.

The genes are TRBV3-1 (or the pseudogene TRBV3-2) and TRBJ1-6, with 7 positions matching TRBD1. Per the germline V gene, CDR1 is LGHDT and CDR2 is YNNKEL (reference sequence). Trimming took 1 base from V and 4 from J; bases not matched to a gene: 4. This CDR3 comprises 16 residues. In DNA, the CDR3 is TGTGCCAGCAGCCAAGCGGGACAGTTATATAATTCACCCCTCCACTTT. It is translated as CASSQAGQLYNSPLHF.

For the CDR3, the DNA is TGTGCCAGCAGCCAAGTAGGGGCCTACACTGAAGCTTTCTTT. It encodes CASSQVGAYTEAFF. V gene TRBV3-1 (or the pseudogene TRBV3-2) combines with J gene TRBJ1-1, with D maybe TRBD1 (5 bases). The CDR3 loop spans 14 amino acids. Trimming cost V 1 base and J 3 bases, with 9 bases left between them. Looked up from germline, CDR1 is LGHDT and CDR2 is YNNKEL (reference sequence).

This clone has just one count. For the CDR3, the DNA is TGTGCCACCAGACCCGACAGGGGAGCAACTAATGAAAAACTGTTTTTT. Amino acids: CATRPDRGATNEKLFF. The chain employs TRBV15 and TRBJ1-4, with 8 bases lining up with TRBD1. Germline V lookup: CDR1 LNHNV, CDR2 YYDKDF (reference sequence). V lost 6 bases to trimming and J lost 0 bases; unmatched junction nucleotides: 6. CDR3 length: 16 amino acids.

The chain has TRBV27 and TRBJ2-7; 7 nucleotides align to TRBD2. Germline V gives CDR1 MNHEY, CDR2 SMNVEV (reference sequence). The CDR3 is 15 residues long. Losses at the gene ends were 5 bases for V and 0 bases for J; bases not matched to a gene: 7. This chain's CDR3 is CASSTSSGPSYEQYF. The CDR3 nucleotides are TGTGCCAGCAGTACCTCTAGCGGCCCCTCCTACGAGCAGTACTTC.

This sequence joins TRBV3-1 (or the pseudogene TRBV3-2) and TRBJ2-2; D perhaps matches TRBD2 (7 bases). Germline values: CDR1 LGHDT, CDR2 YNNKEL (reference sequence). Trimming removed 1 base at V and 1 base at J, with 13 bases between. The CDR3 has 17 amino acids. CDR3: CASSQGAGGRNTGELFF. CDR3 DNA sequence: TGTGCCAGCAGCCAAGGGGCCGGGGGGCGGAACACCGGGGAGCTGTTTTTT.

CDR3 protein: CASTPQGGGNSPLHF. In DNA form, the CDR3 reads TGTGCCAGCACCCCACAAGGGGGCGGGAATTCACCCCTCCACTTT. The chain combines TRBV6-5 with TRBJ1-6, with 7 nucleotides matching TRBD1. Germline CDR1 reads MNHEY; CDR2 reads SVGAGI. Unmatched junction bases numbered 10, after V lost 7 bases and J lost 7 bases. There are 15 residues in the CDR3.

This sequence joins TRBV12-3 or TRBV12-4 and TRBJ2-3; D perhaps matches TRBD1 (7 bases). CDR3 length: 12 amino acids. V lost 6 bases, J lost 4 bases, and 8 bases lay in between. The DNA of the CDR3 is TGTGCCAGCAGCAGGGGGGCAGATACGCAGTATTTT. Translating gives CASSRGADTQYF.

The chain joins TRBV11-3 to TRBJ2-5; the match to TRBD2 covers 16 bases. The CDR3 sequence is 17 residues long. V dropped 3 bases and J dropped 5; count of bases not matched to a gene: 6. Germline V gives CDR1 SGHNT, CDR2 YENEEA. The CDR3 nucleotides are TGTGCCAGCAGCTTGGGACTAGCGGGGGGGAGTGGGGAGACCCAGTACTTC. This gives the protein CASSLGLAGGSGETQYF.

The V call is TRBV7-2, the J call TRBJ2-3; 11 bases agree with TRBD2. Germline values: CDR1 SGHTA, CDR2 FQGNSA. The CDR3 contains 16 residues. V lost 4 bases, J lost 2 bases, and 5 bases stayed unmatched. CDR3: CASSYVAGGNTDTQYF. The CDR3 DNA follows: TGTGCCAGCAGCTACGTAGCGGGGGGGAACACAGATACGCAGTATTTT.

The sample holds one count of this clone. V gene TRBV9 combines with J gene TRBJ1-6; D uncertain. The CDR3 consists of 16 residues. Trimming stripped 0 bases from V and 7 bases from J, with 14 bases between. Germline CDR1 is SGDLS and CDR2 is YYNGEE. CDR3 region: CASSVGAHSPNSPLHF. CDR3 bases: TGTGCCAGCAGCGTAGGAGCACACAGCCCCAATTCACCCCTCCACTTT.

DNA for the CDR3: TGTGCCAGCAGTTTCACAGCCAACTATGGCTACACCTTC. Its protein is CASSFTANYGYTF. V and J are TRBV12-3 or TRBV12-4 and TRBJ1-2; D is undetermined. This CDR3 region has 13 residues. V was shortened by 3 bases and J by 2 bases, with 7 bases between the two germline ends.

The V call is TRBV30, the J call TRBJ1-2; D not certain. Germline CDR1 reads GTSNPN; CDR2 reads SVGIG (reference sequence). The germline V and J ends were trimmed by 3 bases and 6 bases, with 17 bases remaining between them. The length of the CDR3 is 14 residues. As DNA, the CDR3 is TGTGCCTGGAGCGGCCGGGTCCTAAGAGATGGCTACACCTTC. Protein product: CAWSGRVLRDGYTF.

The CDR3 nucleotides are TGTGCCAGCACCCAAAAGGAGGGGGCCGACCATGGCTACACCTTC. It yields the protein CASTQKEGADHGYTF. The rearrangement uses TRBV7-9 and TRBJ1-2; 7 bases fit TRBD1. Germline V gene lookup returns CDR1 SEHNR and CDR2 FQNEAQ (reference sequence). The CDR3 runs 15 residues. V shed 7 bases, J shed 6 bases, and the junction held 14 bases outside the gene matches.

This chain connects TRBV6-2 or TRBV6-3 to TRBJ2-7; D is perhaps TRBD2 (6 bases). The V gene's germline CDR1 is MNHEY and CDR2 SVGEGT. The CDR3 contains 18 residues. V was pared by 2 bases and J by 1 base, with 21 bases between. Written as DNA, the CDR3 is TGTGCCAGCAGTTACGTCGCGGGGTTTCGGGAAATATCCTACGAGCAGTACTTC. Amino acid sequence: CASSYVAGFREISYEQYF.

The V and J genes are TRBV6-6 and TRBJ1-5; the match to TRBD1 covers 8 bases. This CDR3 is 14 amino acids long. CDR1 and CDR2 (germline): MNHNY, SVGAGI (reference sequence). Germline trimming cut 4 bases from V and 6 bases from J; bases unmatched to any gene: 5. In DNA, the CDR3 is TGTGCCAGCAGTTCCGGACAGGGTGGTCAGCCCCAGCATTTT. This encodes CASSSGQGGQPQHF.

This clone turned up a few times. V usage is TRBV5-1 and J usage is TRBJ2-7, with 9 nucleotides matching TRBD1. V was pared by 4 bases and J by 2 bases, with 4 bases of the junction left unmatched. Germline-derived CDR1 and CDR2 are SGHRS and YFSETQ. The CDR3 loop spans 14 amino acids. The CDR3 loop reads CASSGGTGTYEQYF. DNA for the CDR3: TGCGCCAGCAGCGGCGGGACAGGGACCTACGAGCAGTACTTC.